Following are 15 T cell receptor beta chains from one sample sequenced in a study of blood T cell repertoires in COVID-19. Only in-frame clones appear in the TCRdb table, and some are missing; sequencing was by immunoSEQ multiplex PCR. Here the sample spans around 260,000 clones, about 83% being singletons. The material sequenced was peripheral blood. The origin of the receptors is a woman aged 45-59 years who had recovered from COVID-19.

The chain recombines TRBV19 with TRBJ1-2; D call uncertain. This CDR3 has 13 amino acids. Trimming cost V 3 bases and J 5 bases, with 10 bases left between them. CDR1 LNHDA and CDR2 SQIVND come from the germline V gene (reference sequence). CDR3 in amino acids: CASSMWQDYGYTF. In nucleotides, the CDR3 is TGTGCCAGTAGTATGTGGCAGGATTATGGCTACACCTTC.

This chain links TRBV7-9 with TRBJ1-2, with D uncertain. V lost 1 base, J lost 10 bases, and 13 bases lay in between. The CDR3 sequence is 13 residues long. Germline assignment: CDR1 SEHNR and CDR2 FQNEAQ (reference sequence). The CDR3 region is CASSLDLGRDYTF. The CDR3 region has the DNA TGTGCCAGCAGCTTAGACCTCGGGCGGGACTACACCTTC.

The chain recombines TRBV19 with TRBJ1-1, with D unclear. The ends were cut back, 1 base at V and 4 bases at J, with 10 bases in the middle. CDR3 length: 14 amino acids. Germline-derived CDR1 and CDR2 are LNHDA and SQIVND (reference sequence). This CDR3 reads CASSIVASRTEAFF. The CDR3, as DNA: TGTGCCAGTAGTATAGTTGCCAGTCGCACTGAAGCTTTCTTT.

The rearrangement links TRBV5-1 to TRBJ1-1, with D possibly being TRBD1 (6 bases). The CDR3 runs to 15 residues. CDR1 is SGHRS, CDR2 YFSETQ, per germline. Deletions cut 4 bases from V and 0 bases from J, with 13 bases between. The CDR3: CASSVGGQMNTEAFF. As DNA, the CDR3 is TGCGCCAGCAGCGTGGGGGGACAAATGAACACTGAAGCTTTCTTT.

J is TRBJ1-2 and V is TRBV4-3, with a possible D match to TRBD1 (5 bases). The CDR3 contains 14 residues. Trimming stripped 1 base from V and 5 bases from J, with 11 bases between. Germline CDR1 and CDR2: LGHNA and YSLEER. The CDR3 spells CASSQGAGPYGYTF. The CDR3 bases are TGCGCCAGCAGCCAAGGGGCAGGGCCTTATGGCTACACCTTC.

The CDR3 DNA follows: TGTGCCAGCAGCCTCGACTCAGCGAATGAGCAGTTCTTC. Translating it yields CASSLDSANEQFF. The chain recombines TRBV7-9 with TRBJ2-1; no clear D. V shed 5 bases and J shed 7 bases, with 12 bases lying between them. Germline V CDR1 and CDR2: SEHNR, FQNEAQ (reference sequence). The CDR3 has 13 residues.

The V call is TRBV3-1 (or the pseudogene TRBV3-2), the J call TRBJ1-1; D perhaps matches TRBD1 (6 bases). V was clipped by 4 bases and J by 3 bases, with 18 bases between them. In germline, CDR1 is LGHDT, CDR2 YNNKEL (reference sequence). The CDR3 extends over 16 amino acids. The CDR3 sequence is CASSRENSGAHTEAFF. The CDR3 bases are TGTGCCAGCAGCCGAGAAAACTCAGGGGCGCACACTGAAGCTTTCTTT.

This clone came up once. This chain links TRBV12-1 with TRBJ2-7; the table's TRBD2 call for D was not verified on the DNA. TRBV12-1 is a listed pseudogene. CDR3 length: 14 amino acids. This CDR3 reads CASSPRTRDYEQYF. As DNA, the CDR3 is TGTGCCAGCAGCCCACGGACTAGGGACTACGAGCAGTACTTC.

This clone was seen once. The chain has TRBV7-2 and TRBJ2-5; possibly TRBD1 for D (7 bases). V was pared by 3 bases and J by 4 bases, with 12 bases between. This CDR3 comprises 14 residues. CDR1 and CDR2 from the germline V gene are SGHTA and FQGNSA. CDR3 region: CASSFQGGRETQYF. In DNA form, the CDR3 reads TGTGCCAGCAGCTTCCAGGGGGGACGAGAGACCCAGTACTTC.

This chain uses TRBV5-4 with TRBJ1-1, with 7 bases lining up with TRBD1. The CDR3 is 17 amino acids. The V and J ends lost 4 bases and 5 bases, in that order; junction bases with no gene match: 17. CDR1 and CDR2 (germline): SGHNT, YYREEE (reference sequence). CDR3 in amino acids: CASSPTRTGLDSTEAFF. The CDR3 coding sequence is TGTGCCAGCAGCCCCACGAGGACAGGCCTCGATTCGACTGAAGCTTTCTTT.

The V gene is TRBV12-3 or TRBV12-4, the J gene TRBJ1-4; no clear D gene. This CDR3 spans 12 amino acids. The V end lost 2 bases, the J end lost 14 bases, and 12 bases lay between the germline ends. In DNA, the CDR3 is TGTGCCAGCAGTTTATCAAACAGCGGGCTGTTTTTT. It translates to CASSLSNSGLFF.

The J gene is TRBJ2-1, the V gene TRBV7-9, with 7 nucleotides matching TRBD2. The V and J ends lost 4 bases and 2 bases, in that order; junction bases with no gene match: 5. CDR3 length equals 15 residues. Germline V gene lookup returns CDR1 SEHNR and CDR2 FQNEAQ (reference sequence). The CDR3, as DNA: TGTGCCAGCAGCTCGGGGACTACTACCTACAATGAGCAGTTCTTC. It is translated as CASSSGTTTYNEQFF.

The CDR3 DNA sequence: TGTGCCTGGAGTGCTGGACTAATGGATGAGCAGTTCTTC. Protein: CAWSAGLMDEQFF. This chain uses TRBV30 with TRBJ2-1, with a possible D match to TRBD2 (6 bases). CDR1 is GTSNPN, CDR2 SVGIG, per germline (reference sequence). The CDR3 contains 13 residues. The V end was cut by 1 base, the J end by 8 bases, with 12 bases between.

The chain uses TRBV27 and TRBJ1-2; maybe TRBD1 (6 bases). The germline gives CDR1 MNHEY, CDR2 SMNVEV (reference sequence). The V gene lost 2 bases and the J gene lost 3 bases, with 13 bases spanning the gap. CDR3 length equals 15 residues. The chain's CDR3 is CASSLTGSAYYGYTF. The CDR3 coding sequence is TGTGCCAGCAGTTTAACAGGGAGTGCTTACTATGGCTACACCTTC.

The rearrangement links TRBV28 to TRBJ1-2, with a tentative D call TRBD1 (5 bases). The CDR3 is made up of 14 amino acids. Trimming left V 3 bases short and J 1 base short, with 9 bases between. In germline, CDR1 is MDHEN, CDR2 SYDVKM. The CDR3 nucleotides are TGTGCCAGCAGTTTGGGGAGGGGTAACTATGGCTACACCTTC. Amino acids: CASSLGRGNYGYTF.